This entry lists 10 T cell receptor beta chains sequenced from one sample in a study of technical replicates of blood from a few donors. Sequenced by immunoSEQ multiplex PCR; TCRdb stores in-frame clones only, minus some. The repertoire holds some 80,000 clones, with over 75% as singletons. The sequenced sample was PBMCs. The receptor source for this set is a human donor in good health. Some clones in this sample may be carry-over from other donors' samples.

This clone was detected a few times. The chain has TRBV5-6 and TRBJ2-5; 13 nucleotides agree with TRBD2. V shed 1 base, J shed 6 bases, and the junction held 3 bases outside the gene matches. Germline V gene sequence: CDR1 SGHDT, CDR2 YYEEEE. The CDR3 loop spans 15 amino acids. As DNA, the CDR3 is TGTGCCAGCAGCTTGTGGACTAGCGGGAGCCAGACCCAGTACTTC. Translation gives CASSLWTSGSQTQYF.

V is TRBV11-2 and J is TRBJ2-7; 9 bases fit TRBD1. Per the germline V gene, CDR1 is SGHAT and CDR2 is FQNNGV. The CDR3 has 15 residues. V was pared by 7 bases and J by 2 bases, with 9 bases of the junction left unmatched. CDR3 protein: CASTTGTGLAYEQYF. CDR3 DNA: TGTGCCAGCACCACCGGGACAGGGTTGGCCTACGAGCAGTACTTC.

DNA of the CDR3: TGCAGTGCTAGCCATTACAATGAGCAGTTCTTC. Amino acid sequence: CSASHYNEQFF. The V call is TRBV20-1, the J call TRBJ2-1, with D hard to call. The CDR3 is made up of 11 amino acids. Trimming pared 3 bases from V and 4 bases from J, leaving 4 bases between. Germline V gives CDR1 DFQATT, CDR2 SNEGSKA (reference sequence).

The rearrangement joins TRBV4-3 to TRBJ2-3, with TRBD1 as a possible D gene (5 bases). The V gene lost 0 bases and the J gene lost 9 bases, with 10 bases spanning the gap. Germline CDR1 reads LGHNA; CDR2 reads YSLEER. The CDR3 consists of 13 residues. CDR3 nucleotide sequence: TGCGCCAGCAGCCAAGATTGGCAGGGCACGCAGTATTTT. It specifies CASSQDWQGTQYF.

V and J are TRBV10-1 and TRBJ2-2; 8 bases line up with TRBD1. Germline CDR1 reads WNHNN; CDR2 reads SYGVQD (reference sequence). This CDR3 region has 14 residues. V shed 8 bases and J 6 bases; nucleotides not matched to a gene: 8. CDR3: CASRGQGASGELFF. The CDR3, as DNA: TGCGCCAGCCGCGGTCAGGGGGCATCCGGGGAGCTGTTTTTT.

This chain connects TRBV28 to TRBJ2-2; D not certain. CDR1 MDHEN and CDR2 SYDVKM come from the germline V gene. The CDR3 is made up of 14 amino acids. V dropped 4 bases and J dropped 4 bases, with 10 bases sitting between them. The CDR3 loop is CASSWSWSTGELFF. CDR3 sequence (DNA): TGTGCCAGCAGTTGGAGTTGGTCCACCGGGGAGCTGTTTTTT.

The chain joins TRBV5-1 to TRBJ2-3, with 10 bases identical to TRBD2. The germline CDR1 and CDR2 sequences are SGHRS and YFSETQ. The CDR3 totals 15 residues. With 4 bases clipped from V and 6 bases from J, the junction kept 8 bases outside the gene matches. This chain's CDR3 is CASSPLAGGPDTQYF. For the CDR3, the DNA is TGCGCCAGCAGCCCCTTAGCGGGGGGCCCGGATACGCAGTATTTT.

The rearrangement joins TRBV27 to TRBJ1-1; D is uncertain. Germline values: CDR1 MNHEY, CDR2 SMNVEV (reference sequence). Trimming stripped 4 bases from V and 4 bases from J, with 16 bases between. This CDR3 has 15 residues. CDR3 region: CASSSLEGSFTEAFF. CDR3 bases: TGTGCCAGCAGTTCACTGGAGGGTTCTTTCACTGAAGCTTTCTTT.

V and J are TRBV28 and TRBJ2-7; no reliable D call. The CDR3 runs to 16 residues. Germline CDR1 reads MDHEN; CDR2 reads SYDVKM. V lost 4 bases and J 3 bases, leaving 19 bases between the germline ends. The CDR3 protein is CASSYPLAAAGYEQYF. The DNA of the CDR3 is TGTGCCAGCAGTTACCCCCTCGCCGCTGCAGGCTACGAGCAGTACTTC.

The V and J genes are TRBV5-1 and TRBJ1-2; D is unresolved. Trimming pared 0 bases from V and 4 bases from J, leaving 10 bases between. The CDR3 covers 14 residues. The germline gives CDR1 SGHRS, CDR2 YFSETQ. The CDR3 coding sequence is TGCGCCAGCAGCTTGGATCAGGTCGGCTATGGCTACACCTTC. Protein sequence: CASSLDQVGYGYTF. Using reference TRBV5-1 and TRBJ1-2 for the parts outside the CDR3, the full variable domain is KAGVTQTPRYLIKTRGQQVTLSCSPISGHRSVSWYQQTPGQGLQFLFEYFSETQRNKGNFPGRFSGRQFSNSRSEMNVSTLELGDSALYLCASSLDQVGYGYTFGSGTRLTVV.